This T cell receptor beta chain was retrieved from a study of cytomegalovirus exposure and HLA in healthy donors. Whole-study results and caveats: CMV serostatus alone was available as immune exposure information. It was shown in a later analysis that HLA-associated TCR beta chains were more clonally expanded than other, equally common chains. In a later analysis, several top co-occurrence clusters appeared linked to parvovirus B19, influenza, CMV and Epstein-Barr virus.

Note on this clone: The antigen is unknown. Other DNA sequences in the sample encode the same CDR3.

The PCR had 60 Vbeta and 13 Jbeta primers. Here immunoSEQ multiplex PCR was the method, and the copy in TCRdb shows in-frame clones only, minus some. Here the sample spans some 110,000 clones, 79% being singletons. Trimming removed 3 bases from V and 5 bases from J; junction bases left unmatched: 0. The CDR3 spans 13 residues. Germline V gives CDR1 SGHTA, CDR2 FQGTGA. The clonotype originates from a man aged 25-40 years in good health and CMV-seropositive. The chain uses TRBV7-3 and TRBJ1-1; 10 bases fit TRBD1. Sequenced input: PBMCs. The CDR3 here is CASSLGQGTEAFF. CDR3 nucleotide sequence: TGTGCCAGCAGCTTGGGACAGGGGACTGAAGCTTTCTTT. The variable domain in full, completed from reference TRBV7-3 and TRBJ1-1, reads GAGVSQTPSNKVTEKGKYVELRCDPISGHTALYWYRQSLGQGPEFLIYFQGTGAADDSGLPNDRFFAVRPEGSVSTLKIQRTERGDSAVYLCASSLGQGTEAFFGQGTRLTVV.